This entry features one T cell receptor (beta chain) sequence. Germline V gene sequence: CDR1 SGHRS, CDR2 YFSETQ. V lost 0 bases to trimming and J lost 5 bases; unmatched junction nucleotides: 5. The CDR3 length is 15 residues. The sample is drawn from a study of control samples from healthy donors and cancer patients. Sequenced by immunoSEQ multiplex PCR; TCRdb stores in-frame clones only, minus some. The sample yields about 110,000 clones, about nine tenths seen once. The clonotype was recovered from a human donor in good health. The donor label of this sample is uncertain. J is TRBJ2-3 and V is TRBV5-1; TRBD2 aligns across 8 bases. The sample comprised blood. CDR3 sequence reads: CASSLAPRGEDTQYF. CDR3 coding DNA: TGCGCCAGCAGCTTGGCTCCGCGGGGGGAAGATACGCAGTATTTT.